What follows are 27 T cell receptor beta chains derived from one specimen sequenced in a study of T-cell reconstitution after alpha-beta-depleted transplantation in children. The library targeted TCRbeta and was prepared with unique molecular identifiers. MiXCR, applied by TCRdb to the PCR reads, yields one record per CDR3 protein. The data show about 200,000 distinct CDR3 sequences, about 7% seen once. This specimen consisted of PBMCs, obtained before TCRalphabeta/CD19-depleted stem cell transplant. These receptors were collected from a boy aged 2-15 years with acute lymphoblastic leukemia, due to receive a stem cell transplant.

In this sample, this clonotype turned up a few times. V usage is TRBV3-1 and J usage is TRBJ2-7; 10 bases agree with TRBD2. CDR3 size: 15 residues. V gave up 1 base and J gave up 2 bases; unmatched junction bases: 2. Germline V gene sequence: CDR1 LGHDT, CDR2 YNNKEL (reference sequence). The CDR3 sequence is CASSQGTSGPYEQYF. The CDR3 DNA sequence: TGTGCCAGCAGCCAAGGGACTAGCGGACCCTACGAGCAGTACTTC.

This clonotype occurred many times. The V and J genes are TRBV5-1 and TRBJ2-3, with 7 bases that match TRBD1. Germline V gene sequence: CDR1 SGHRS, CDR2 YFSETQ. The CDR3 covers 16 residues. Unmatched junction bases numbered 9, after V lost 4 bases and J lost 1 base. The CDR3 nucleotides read TGCGCCAGCAGCCTTGGTGGGGACAGTCGCACAGATACGCAGTATTTT. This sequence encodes CASSLGGDSRTDTQYF.

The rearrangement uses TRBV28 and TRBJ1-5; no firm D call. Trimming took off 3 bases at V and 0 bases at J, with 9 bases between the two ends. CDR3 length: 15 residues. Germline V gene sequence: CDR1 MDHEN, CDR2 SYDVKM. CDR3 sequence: CASSLGGDSNQPQHF. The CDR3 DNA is TGTGCCAGCAGTTTGGGCGGGGATAGCAATCAGCCCCAGCATTTT.

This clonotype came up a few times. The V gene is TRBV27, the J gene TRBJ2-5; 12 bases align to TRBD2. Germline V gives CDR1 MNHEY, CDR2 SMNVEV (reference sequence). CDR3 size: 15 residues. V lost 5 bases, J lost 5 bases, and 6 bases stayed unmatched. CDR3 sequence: CASSPPGTSGETQYF. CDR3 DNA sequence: TGTGCCAGCAGTCCACCCGGGACTAGCGGGGAGACCCAGTACTTC.

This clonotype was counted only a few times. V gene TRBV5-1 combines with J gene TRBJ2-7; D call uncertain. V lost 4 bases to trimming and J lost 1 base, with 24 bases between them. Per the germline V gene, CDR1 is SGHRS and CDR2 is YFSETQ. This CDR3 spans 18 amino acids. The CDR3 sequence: CASSTPQISGPRSYEQYF. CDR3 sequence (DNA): TGCGCCAGCAGCACTCCTCAAATCTCGGGTCCAAGGTCCTACGAGCAGTACTTC.

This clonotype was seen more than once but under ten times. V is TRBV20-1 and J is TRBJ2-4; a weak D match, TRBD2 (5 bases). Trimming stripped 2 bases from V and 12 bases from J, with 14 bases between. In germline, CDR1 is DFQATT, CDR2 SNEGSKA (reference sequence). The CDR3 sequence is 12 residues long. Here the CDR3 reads CSARLWASGQYF. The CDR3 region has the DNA TGCAGTGCTAGACTTTGGGCAAGCGGTCAGTACTTC.

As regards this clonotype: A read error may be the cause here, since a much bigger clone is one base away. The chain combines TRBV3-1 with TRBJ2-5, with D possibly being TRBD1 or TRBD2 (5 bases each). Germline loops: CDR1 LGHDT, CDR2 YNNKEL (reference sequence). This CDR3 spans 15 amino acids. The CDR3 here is CATSQLRGQQETQYF. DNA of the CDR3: TGTGCCACCAGCCAGCTCCGGGGCCAACAAGAGACCCAGTACTTC.

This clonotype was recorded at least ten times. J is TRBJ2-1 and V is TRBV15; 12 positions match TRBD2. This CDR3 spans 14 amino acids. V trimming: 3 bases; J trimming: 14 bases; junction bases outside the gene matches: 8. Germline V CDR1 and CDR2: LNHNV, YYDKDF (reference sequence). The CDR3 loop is CATSSGTSGPREFF. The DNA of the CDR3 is TGTGCCACCAGCAGTGGGACTAGCGGGCCGAGGGAGTTCTTC.

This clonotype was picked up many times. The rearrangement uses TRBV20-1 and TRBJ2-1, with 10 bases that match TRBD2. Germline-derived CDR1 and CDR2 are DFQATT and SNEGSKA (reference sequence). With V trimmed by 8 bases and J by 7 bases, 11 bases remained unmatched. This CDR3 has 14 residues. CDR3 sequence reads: CSTPVGLAENEQFF. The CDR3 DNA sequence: TGCAGTACCCCCGTAGGACTAGCGGAAAATGAGCAGTTCTTC.

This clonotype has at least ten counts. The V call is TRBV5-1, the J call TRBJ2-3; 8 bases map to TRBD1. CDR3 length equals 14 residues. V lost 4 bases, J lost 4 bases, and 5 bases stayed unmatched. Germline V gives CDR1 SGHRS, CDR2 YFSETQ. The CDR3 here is CASSLDRVPDTQYF. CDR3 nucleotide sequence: TGCGCCAGCAGCCTGGACAGGGTGCCAGATACGCAGTATTTT.

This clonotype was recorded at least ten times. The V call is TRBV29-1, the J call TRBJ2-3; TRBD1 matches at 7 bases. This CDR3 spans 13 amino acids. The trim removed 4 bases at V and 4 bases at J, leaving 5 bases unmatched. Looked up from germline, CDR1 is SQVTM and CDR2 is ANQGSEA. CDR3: CSVGQGRADTQYF. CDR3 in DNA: TGCAGCGTTGGACAGGGACGGGCAGATACGCAGTATTTT.

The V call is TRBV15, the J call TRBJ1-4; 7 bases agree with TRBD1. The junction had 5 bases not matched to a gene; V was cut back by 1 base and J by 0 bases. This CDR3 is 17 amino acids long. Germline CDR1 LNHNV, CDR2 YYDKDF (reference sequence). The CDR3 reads CATSRVPGTATNEKLFF. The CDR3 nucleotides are TGTGCCACCAGCAGAGTCCCCGGGACAGCAACTAATGAAAAACTGTTTTTT.

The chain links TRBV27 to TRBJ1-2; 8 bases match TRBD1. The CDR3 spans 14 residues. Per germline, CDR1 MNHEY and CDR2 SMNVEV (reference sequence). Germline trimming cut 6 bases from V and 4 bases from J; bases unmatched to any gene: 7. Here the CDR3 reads CASRGQGQGYGYTF. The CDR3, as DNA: TGTGCCAGCAGAGGACAGGGTCAAGGCTATGGCTACACCTTC.

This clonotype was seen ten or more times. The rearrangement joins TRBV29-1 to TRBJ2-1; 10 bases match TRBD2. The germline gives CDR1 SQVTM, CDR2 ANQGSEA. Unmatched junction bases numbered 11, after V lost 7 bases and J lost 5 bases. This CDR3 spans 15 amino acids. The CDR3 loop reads CSAPSGSGEHNEQFF. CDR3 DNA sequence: TGCAGCGCCCCTAGCGGGAGCGGGGAACACAATGAGCAGTTCTTC.

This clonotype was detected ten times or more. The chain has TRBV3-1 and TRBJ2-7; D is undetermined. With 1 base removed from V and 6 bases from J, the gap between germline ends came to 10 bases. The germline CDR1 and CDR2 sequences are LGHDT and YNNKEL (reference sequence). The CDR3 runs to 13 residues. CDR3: CASSQGPRSEQYF. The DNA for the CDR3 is TGTGCCAGCAGCCAAGGTCCCCGGAGCGAGCAGTACTTC.

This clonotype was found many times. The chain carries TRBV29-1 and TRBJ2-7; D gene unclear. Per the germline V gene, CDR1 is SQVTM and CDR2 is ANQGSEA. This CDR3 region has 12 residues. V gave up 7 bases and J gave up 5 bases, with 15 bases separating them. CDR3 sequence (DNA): TGCAGCGCATCCCACGGTACCCACGAGCAGTACTTC. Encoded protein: CSASHGTHEQYF.

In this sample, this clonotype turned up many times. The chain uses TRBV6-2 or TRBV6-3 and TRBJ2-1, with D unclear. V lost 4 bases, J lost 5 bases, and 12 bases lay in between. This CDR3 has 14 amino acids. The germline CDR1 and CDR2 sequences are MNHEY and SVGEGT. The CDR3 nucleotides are TGTGCCAGCAGTTTGAGCCGAAACAACAATGAGCAGTTCTTC. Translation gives CASSLSRNNNEQFF.

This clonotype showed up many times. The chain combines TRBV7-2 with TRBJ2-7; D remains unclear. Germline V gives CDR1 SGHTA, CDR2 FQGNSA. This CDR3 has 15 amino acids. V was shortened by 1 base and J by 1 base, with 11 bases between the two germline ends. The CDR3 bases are TGTGCCAGCAGCTTAGGGGCTCCCTGGTCCTACGAGCAGTACTTC. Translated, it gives CASSLGAPWSYEQYF.

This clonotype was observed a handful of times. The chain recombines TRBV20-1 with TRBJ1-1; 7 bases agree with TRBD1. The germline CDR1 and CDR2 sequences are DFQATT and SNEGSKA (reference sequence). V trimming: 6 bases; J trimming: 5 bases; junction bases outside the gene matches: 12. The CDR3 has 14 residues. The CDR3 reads CSAPEGGLGTEAFF. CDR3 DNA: TGCAGTGCGCCCGAAGGGGGCCTAGGTACTGAAGCTTTCTTT.

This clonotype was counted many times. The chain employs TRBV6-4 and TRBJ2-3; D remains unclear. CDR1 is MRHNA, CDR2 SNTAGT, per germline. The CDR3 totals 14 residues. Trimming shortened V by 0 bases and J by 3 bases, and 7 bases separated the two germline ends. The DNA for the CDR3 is TGTGCCAGCAGTGACTCGGGGTCGACAGATACGCAGTATTTT. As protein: CASSDSGSTDTQYF.

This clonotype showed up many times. The CDR3 sequence: CSAGGQGADLFYEQYF. For the CDR3, the DNA is TGCAGTGCTGGGGGACAGGGGGCGGACTTGTTCTACGAGCAGTACTTC. The V and J genes are TRBV20-1 and TRBJ2-7; the match to TRBD1 covers 12 bases. Trimming removed 5 bases from V and 3 bases from J; junction bases left unmatched: 11. Germline values: CDR1 DFQATT, CDR2 SNEGSKA (reference sequence). The CDR3 sequence is 16 residues long.

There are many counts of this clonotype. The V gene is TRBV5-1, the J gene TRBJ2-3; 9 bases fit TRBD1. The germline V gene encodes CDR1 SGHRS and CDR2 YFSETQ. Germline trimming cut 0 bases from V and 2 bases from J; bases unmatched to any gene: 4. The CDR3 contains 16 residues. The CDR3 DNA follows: TGCGCCAGCAGCTTGGTATTACAGGGGGCCACAGATACGCAGTATTTT. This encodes CASSLVLQGATDTQYF.

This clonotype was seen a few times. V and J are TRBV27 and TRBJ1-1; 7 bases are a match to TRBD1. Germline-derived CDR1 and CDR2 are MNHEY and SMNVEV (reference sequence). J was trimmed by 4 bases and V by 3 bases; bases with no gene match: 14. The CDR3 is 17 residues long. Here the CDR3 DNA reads TGTGCCAGCAGTTTCGGAGGGGGCGATACCCCGTCCACTGAAGCTTTCTTT. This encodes CASSFGGGDTPSTEAFF.

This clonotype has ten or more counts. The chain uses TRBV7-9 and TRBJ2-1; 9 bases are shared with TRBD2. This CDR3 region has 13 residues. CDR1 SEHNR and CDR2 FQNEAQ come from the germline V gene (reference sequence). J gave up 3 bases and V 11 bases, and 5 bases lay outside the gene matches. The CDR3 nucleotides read TGTGCCGGGAAGCGGGGGGTCTACAATGAGCAGTTCTTC. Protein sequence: CAGKRGVYNEQFF.

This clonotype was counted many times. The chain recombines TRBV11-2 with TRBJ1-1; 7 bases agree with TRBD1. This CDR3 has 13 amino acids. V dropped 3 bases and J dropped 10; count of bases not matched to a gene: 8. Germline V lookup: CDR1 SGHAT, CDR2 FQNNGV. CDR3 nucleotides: TGTGCCAGCAGCTTCAGCAGGGGGGAGCGAGCTTTCTTT. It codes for CASSFSRGERAFF.

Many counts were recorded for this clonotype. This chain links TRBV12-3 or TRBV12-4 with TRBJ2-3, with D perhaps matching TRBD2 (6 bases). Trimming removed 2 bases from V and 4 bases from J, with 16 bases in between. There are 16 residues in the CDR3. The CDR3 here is CASSLMPGAPSDTQYF. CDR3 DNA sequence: TGTGCCAGCAGTTTAATGCCGGGAGCGCCCTCAGATACGCAGTATTTT.

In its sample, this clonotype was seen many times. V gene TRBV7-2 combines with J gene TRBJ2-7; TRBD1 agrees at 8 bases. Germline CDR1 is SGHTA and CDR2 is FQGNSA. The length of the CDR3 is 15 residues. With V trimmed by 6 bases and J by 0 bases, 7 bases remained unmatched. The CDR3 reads CASRRDRRSSYEQYF. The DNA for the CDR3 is TGTGCCAGCAGACGGGACAGGAGGAGCTCCTACGAGCAGTACTTC.